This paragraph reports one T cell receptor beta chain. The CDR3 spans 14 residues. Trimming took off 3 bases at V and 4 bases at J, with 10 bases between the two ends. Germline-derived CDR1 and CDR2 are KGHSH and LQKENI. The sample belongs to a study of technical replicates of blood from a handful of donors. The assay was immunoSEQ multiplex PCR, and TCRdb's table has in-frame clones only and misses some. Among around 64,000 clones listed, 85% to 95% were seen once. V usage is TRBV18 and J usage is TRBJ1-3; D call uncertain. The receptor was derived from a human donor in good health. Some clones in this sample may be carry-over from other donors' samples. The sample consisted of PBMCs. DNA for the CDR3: TGTGCCAGCTCACCTTCTCGGGAGGGAAACACCATATATTTT. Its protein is CASSPSREGNTIYF.